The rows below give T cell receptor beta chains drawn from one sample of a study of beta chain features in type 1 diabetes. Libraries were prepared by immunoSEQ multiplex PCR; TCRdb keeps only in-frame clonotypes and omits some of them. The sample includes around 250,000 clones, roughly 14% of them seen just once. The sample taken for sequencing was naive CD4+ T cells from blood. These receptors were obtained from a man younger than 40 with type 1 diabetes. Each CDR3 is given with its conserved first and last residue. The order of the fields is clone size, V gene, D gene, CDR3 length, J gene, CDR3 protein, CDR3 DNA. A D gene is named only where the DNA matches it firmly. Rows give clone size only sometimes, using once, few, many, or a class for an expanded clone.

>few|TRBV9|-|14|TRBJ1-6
CASSVDRENSPLHF
TGTGCCAGCAGCGTAGACAGGGAGAATTCACCCCTCCACTTT
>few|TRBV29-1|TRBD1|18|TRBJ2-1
CSVTFRYSSGQGYNEQFF
TGCAGCGTTACCTTTCGGTATTCCTCGGGACAGGGGTACAATGAGCAGTTCTTC
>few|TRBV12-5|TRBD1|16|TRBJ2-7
CASGLETGSGSYEQYF
TGTGCTAGTGGTTTGGAGACAGGGAGTGGGTCCTACGAGCAGTACTTC
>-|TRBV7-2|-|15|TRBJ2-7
CASSLGSSVTYEQYF
TGTGCCAGCAGCTTAGGGAGTAGCGTAACCTACGAGCAGTACTTC
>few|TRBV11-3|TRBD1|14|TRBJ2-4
CASSPGTGANIQYF
TGTGCCAGCAGCCCAGGGACAGGGGCAAACATTCAGTACTTC
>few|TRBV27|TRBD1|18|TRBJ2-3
CASSLSPDRGMSTDTQYF
TGTGCCAGCAGTTTAAGTCCGGACAGGGGGATGAGCACAGATACGCAGTATTTT
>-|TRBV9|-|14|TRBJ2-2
CASSVRGNTGELFF
TGTGCCAGCAGCGTCCGGGGGAACACCGGGGAGCTGTTTTTT
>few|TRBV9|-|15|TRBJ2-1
CASSVDTETGGEQFF
TGTGCCAGCAGCGTAGATACGGAAACCGGCGGTGAGCAGTTCTTC
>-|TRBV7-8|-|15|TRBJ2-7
CASSLGEWGAYEQYF
TGTGCCAGCAGCTTAGGGGAGTGGGGGGCCTACGAGCAGTACTTC
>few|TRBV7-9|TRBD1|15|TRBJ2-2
CASSRGQGNTGELFF
TGTGCCAGCAGCAGGGGACAGGGAAACACCGGGGAGCTGTTTTTT
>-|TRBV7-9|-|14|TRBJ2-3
CASGRDKSTDTQYF
TGTGCCAGCGGACGGGACAAAAGCACAGATACGCAGTATTTT
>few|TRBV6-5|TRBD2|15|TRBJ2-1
CASSSASGGAYEQFF
TGTGCCAGCAGCTCTGCTAGCGGGGGGGCCTATGAGCAGTTCTTC
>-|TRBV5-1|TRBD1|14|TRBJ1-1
CASSGGQGATEAFF
TGCGCCAGCAGCGGGGGACAGGGGGCAACTGAAGCTTTCTTT
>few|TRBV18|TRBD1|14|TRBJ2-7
CASSSGQVGYEQYF
TGTGCCAGCTCATCGGGACAGGTCGGTTACGAGCAGTACTTC
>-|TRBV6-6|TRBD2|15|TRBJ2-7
CASTTGGLFSYEQYF
TGTGCCAGCACCACGGGGGGACTTTTTTCCTACGAGCAGTACTTC
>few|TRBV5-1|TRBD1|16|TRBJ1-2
CASSLATSGGIYGYTF
TGCGCCAGCAGCTTGGCCACCTCAGGGGGGATCTATGGCTACACCTTC
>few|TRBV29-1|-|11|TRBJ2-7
CSVERSYEQYF
TGCAGCGTTGAACGGAGCTACGAGCAGTACTTC
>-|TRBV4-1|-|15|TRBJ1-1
CASSQMAGERGEAFF
TGCGCCAGCAGCCAAATGGCAGGGGAGAGGGGTGAAGCTTTCTTT
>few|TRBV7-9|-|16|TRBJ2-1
CASSQGGRGRYNEQFF
TGTGCCAGCAGCCAGGGTGGAAGAGGTCGGTACAATGAGCAGTTCTTC
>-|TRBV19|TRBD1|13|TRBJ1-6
CASGTGESSPLHF
TGTGCCAGTGGGACAGGGGAGAGTTCACCCCTCCACTTT
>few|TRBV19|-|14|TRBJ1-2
CASSMGQGHYGYTF
TGTGCCAGTAGTATGGGCCAGGGCCACTATGGCTACACCTTC
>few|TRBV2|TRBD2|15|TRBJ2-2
CASSEISGRVGELFF
TGTGCCAGCAGTGAGATTAGCGGGAGGGTCGGGGAGCTGTTTTTT
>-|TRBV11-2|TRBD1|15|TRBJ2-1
CASSLGQGPYNEQFF
TGTGCCAGCAGCTTAGGACAGGGACCCTACAATGAGCAGTTCTTC
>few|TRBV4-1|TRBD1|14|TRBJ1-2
CASTPGQGKGGYTF
TGCGCCAGCACCCCAGGACAGGGAAAAGGTGGCTACACCTTC
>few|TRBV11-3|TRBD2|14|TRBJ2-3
CASEAGGRTDTQYF
TGTGCCAGCGAGGCGGGGGGACGCACAGATACGCAGTATTTT
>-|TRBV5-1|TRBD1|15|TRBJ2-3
CASSLQGASTDTQYF
TGCGCCAGCAGCTTACAGGGGGCAAGCACAGATACGCAGTATTTT
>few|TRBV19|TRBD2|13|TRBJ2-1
CASRLAGVNEQFF
TGTGCCAGTAGGCTAGCGGGAGTCAATGAGCAGTTCTTC
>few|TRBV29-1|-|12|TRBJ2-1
CSVRLAYNEQFF
TGCAGCGTTAGACTAGCCTACAATGAGCAGTTCTTC
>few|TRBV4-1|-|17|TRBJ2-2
CASSQARTAANTGELFF
TGCGCCAGCAGCCAGGCCCGGACAGCGGCGAACACCGGGGAGCTGTTTTTT
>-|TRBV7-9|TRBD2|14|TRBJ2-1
CASSPGTSGIREFF
TGTGCCAGCAGCCCAGGGACTAGCGGGATAAGGGAGTTCTTC
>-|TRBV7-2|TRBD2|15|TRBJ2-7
CASSTRDGGDYEQYF
TGTGCCAGCAGCACCAGGGACGGGGGGGACTACGAGCAGTACTTC
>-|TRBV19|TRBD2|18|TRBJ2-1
CASSWGLAGGSSYNEQFF
TGTGCCAGTAGCTGGGGACTAGCGGGAGGGAGCTCCTACAATGAGCAGTTCTTC
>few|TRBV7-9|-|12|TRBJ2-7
CASSFQGYEQYF
TGTGCCAGCAGCTTTCAGGGCTACGAGCAGTACTTC
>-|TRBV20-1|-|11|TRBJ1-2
CSANENYGYTF
TGCAGTGCTAATGAGAACTATGGCTACACCTTC
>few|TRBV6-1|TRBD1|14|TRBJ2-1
CASREQGVYNEQFF
TGTGCCAGCAGGGAACAGGGGGTCTACAATGAGCAGTTCTTC
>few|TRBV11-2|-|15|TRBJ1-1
CASSLEAGANTEAFF
TGTGCCAGCAGCTTAGAGGCAGGGGCGAACACTGAAGCTTTCTTT
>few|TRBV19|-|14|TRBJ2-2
CASSIGNPTGELFF
TGTGCCAGTAGTATCGGGAATCCGACCGGGGAGCTGTTTTTT
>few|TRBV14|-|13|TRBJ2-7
CASSELGFYEQYF
TGTGCCAGCAGCGAACTAGGTTTCTACGAGCAGTACTTC
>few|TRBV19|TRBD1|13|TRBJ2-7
CASSMGQNYEQYF
TGTGCCAGTAGTATGGGACAGAACTACGAGCAGTACTTC
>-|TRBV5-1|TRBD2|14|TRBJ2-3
CAAGGRTSTDTQYF
TGCGCAGCCGGGGGGAGAACTAGCACAGATACGCAGTATTTT
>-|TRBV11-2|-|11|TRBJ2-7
CASSSTYEQYF
TGTGCCAGCAGCTCAACCTACGAGCAGTACTTC